This is a list of T cell receptor beta chains from one sample in a study of T-cell memory formation after mild COVID-19. TCRdb called the 5' RACE reads again in MiXCR, with one record for every CDR3 protein. The sample gives fewer than 200,000 distinct CDR3 sequences, 10% to 15% of which show up once; roughly 3.3% is in the top ten. Sequencing was done on a sample of PBMCs or a T cell subset sorted from them (not recorded which). Source of these receptors: a man between 18 and 29 years old who had mild COVID-19 (a few samples of this study predate the infection). Cell type and time point are not known. The CDR3 runs from the conserved cysteine through the conserved F or W. Fields, in order: D gene, V gene, J gene, clone size, CDR3 DNA, CDR3 protein. D genes are given only for firm matches. Clone size, where shown, is once, few, many, or a class for clones that have expanded.

d_call: TRBD1; v_call: TRBV27; j_call: TRBJ1-1; clone_size: -; cdr3_nt: TGTGCCAGCAGAACAGGGGAGCGTTGGACTGAAGCTTTCTTT; cdr3_aa: CASRTGERWTEAFF
d_call: -; v_call: TRBV4-3; j_call: TRBJ1-5; clone_size: few; cdr3_nt: TGCGCCAGCAGCCAAGATCAATCAGGGTCCCAGCATTTT; cdr3_aa: CASSQDQSGSQHF
d_call: -; v_call: TRBV4-1; j_call: TRBJ2-5; clone_size: -; cdr3_nt: TGCGCCAGCAGCCAAGCTTTTGGGGCCAGTGAACGACTGAATGAAGGGACCCAGTACTTC; cdr3_aa: CASSQAFGASERLNEGTQYF
d_call: TRBD2; v_call: TRBV7-9; j_call: TRBJ2-3; clone_size: -; cdr3_nt: TGTGCCAGCAGCCCCTCGGGCAAGGCTAGCGGGAGCACAGATACGCAGTATTTT; cdr3_aa: CASSPSGKASGSTDTQYF
d_call: -; v_call: TRBV15; j_call: TRBJ1-1; clone_size: many; cdr3_nt: TGTGCCACCAGCGGTACAGGTTCGGACACTGAAGCTTTCTTT; cdr3_aa: CATSGTGSDTEAFF
d_call: -; v_call: TRBV10-3; j_call: TRBJ2-2; clone_size: -; cdr3_nt: TGTGCCATCAGTGGGGGCGCCCAGGCGAACACCGGGGAGCTGTTTTTT; cdr3_aa: CAISGGAQANTGELFF
d_call: TRBD2; v_call: TRBV10-3; j_call: TRBJ2-7; clone_size: few; cdr3_nt: TGTGCCATCAGTGAGTCGGGCGGGGGCTACGAGCAGTACTTC; cdr3_aa: CAISESGGGYEQYF
d_call: -; v_call: TRBV4-2; j_call: TRBJ1-1; clone_size: -; cdr3_nt: TGTGCCAGCAGCCAAGATCCGGAGAACACTGAAGCTTTCTTT; cdr3_aa: CASSQDPENTEAFF
d_call: -; v_call: TRBV7-2; j_call: TRBJ2-6; clone_size: many; cdr3_nt: TGTGCCAGCAGCTTAGAGGCACTCTCTGGGGCCAACGTCCTGACTTTC; cdr3_aa: CASSLEALSGANVLTF
d_call: -; v_call: TRBV6-5; j_call: TRBJ1-2; clone_size: -; cdr3_nt: TGTGCCAGCAGTTATACGGCAGGGAACTATGGCTACACCTTC; cdr3_aa: CASSYTAGNYGYTF
d_call: -; v_call: TRBV18; j_call: TRBJ1-3; clone_size: -; cdr3_nt: TGTGCCAGCTCACCACAATACAGGGACGGAAACACCATATATTTT; cdr3_aa: CASSPQYRDGNTIYF
d_call: -; v_call: TRBV6-6; j_call: TRBJ2-7; clone_size: few; cdr3_nt: TGTGCCAGCAATGATCAGGGCGGAATCAGCTACGAGCAGTACTTC; cdr3_aa: CASNDQGGISYEQYF
d_call: TRBD1; v_call: TRBV20-1; j_call: TRBJ2-1; clone_size: -; cdr3_nt: TGCAGTGCTAGAGACCCCAAGCCGGGACAGGGCTCCTACAATGAGCAGTTCTTC; cdr3_aa: CSARDPKPGQGSYNEQFF
d_call: -; v_call: TRBV18; j_call: TRBJ1-1; clone_size: few; cdr3_nt: TGTGCCAGCTCACCACAAACAGGGCTGGGTAACACTGAAGCTTTCTTT; cdr3_aa: CASSPQTGLGNTEAFF
d_call: -; v_call: TRBV7-2; j_call: TRBJ1-3; clone_size: few; cdr3_nt: TGTGCCAGCAGCCCGGCCTGGGGGAACACCATATATTTT; cdr3_aa: CASSPAWGNTIYF
d_call: -; v_call: TRBV27; j_call: TRBJ1-3; clone_size: few; cdr3_nt: TGTGCCAGCAGTTTACGGTTTCTGGGGGAAACCGGAAACACCATATATTTT; cdr3_aa: CASSLRFLGETGNTIYF